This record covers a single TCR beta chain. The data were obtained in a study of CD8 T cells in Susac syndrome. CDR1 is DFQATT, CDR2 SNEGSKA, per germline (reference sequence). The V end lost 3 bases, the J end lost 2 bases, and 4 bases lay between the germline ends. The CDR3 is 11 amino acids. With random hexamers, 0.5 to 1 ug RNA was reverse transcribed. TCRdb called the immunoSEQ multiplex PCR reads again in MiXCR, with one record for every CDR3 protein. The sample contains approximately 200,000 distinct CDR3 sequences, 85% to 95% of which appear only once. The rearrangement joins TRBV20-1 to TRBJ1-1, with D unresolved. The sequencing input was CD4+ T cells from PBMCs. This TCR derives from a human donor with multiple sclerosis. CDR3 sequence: CSASPNTEAFF. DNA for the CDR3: TGCAGTGCTAGTCCTAACACTGAAGCTTTCTTT.